This T cell receptor beta chain came from a study of OX40 agonist ivuxolimab in advanced cancers. Study-level information: At 0.01 to 10 mg/kg, ivuxolimab was administered intravenously to patients every 2 weeks.

Germline CDR1 SGHRS, CDR2 YFSETQ. Trimming cost V 3 bases and J 5 bases; bases outside gene matches: 9. The CDR3 spans 15 residues. TCRdb's copy holds only in-frame clones and misses some; the assay was immunoSEQ multiplex PCR. Among around 30,000 clones, around 83% were seen once, and the ten largest hold under 25%. The chain links TRBV5-1 to TRBJ2-7, with 9 bases that match TRBD1. Specimen: CD4+ or CD8+ T cells sorted from blood, collected in a trial of the OX40 agonist ivuxolimab. The clonotype originates from an adult with an advanced solid tumor such as melanoma, head and neck, liver or kidney cancer. This CDR3 reads CASSYTGQGSNEQYF. The CDR3, as DNA: TGCGCCAGCAGCTATACTGGACAGGGGAGTAACGAGCAGTACTTC.